The next 8 T cell receptor beta chains were all read from a single sample in a study of T cell responses to AZD1222 COVID-19 vaccine. The table came from immunoSEQ multiplex PCR; TCRdb's copy has only in-frame clones and leaves some out. The sample yields some 89,000 clones, 70% to 90% seen once. The sample here was peripheral blood, taken on day 0 of MenACWY control vaccination. These receptor sequences come from an adult in good health.

The chain links TRBV3-1 (or the pseudogene TRBV3-2) to TRBJ2-2, with 8 nucleotides matching TRBD2. CDR1 is LGHDT, CDR2 YNNKEL, per germline (reference sequence). Trimming at V came to 4 bases and at J to 3 bases, leaving 4 bases not matched to a gene. The CDR3 is made up of 15 amino acids. CDR3 nucleotide sequence: TGTGCCAGCAGCCCCACCGGGAGGGACACCGGGGAGCTGTTTTTT. Protein sequence: CASSPTGRDTGELFF.

The chain employs TRBV6-4 and TRBJ2-3; TRBD1 agrees at 8 bases. Germline values: CDR1 MRHNA, CDR2 SNTAGT. Germline trimming cut 5 bases from V and 2 bases from J; bases unmatched to any gene: 6. The CDR3 consists of 15 residues. The chain's CDR3 is CASSFQGAATDTQYF. Written as DNA, the CDR3 is TGTGCCAGCAGTTTCCAGGGGGCGGCCACAGATACGCAGTATTTT.

This chain links TRBV7-2 with TRBJ1-2; maybe TRBD1 (5 bases). V gave up 5 bases and J gave up 4 bases, with 17 bases separating them. CDR3 length: 15 residues. CDR1 SGHTA and CDR2 FQGNSA come from the germline V gene. The CDR3 region has the DNA TGTGCCAGCAGCCCCGGCGGGCAGGGCCGCTATGGCTACACCTTC. Amino acid sequence: CASSPGGQGRYGYTF.

In nucleotides, the CDR3 is TGTGCCACCAGCAAGGACAGGGGGCCTTACGAGCAGTACTTC. Translated: CATSKDRGPYEQYF. The V and J genes are TRBV15 and TRBJ2-7; the match to TRBD1 covers 11 bases. J lost 4 bases, V lost 4 bases, and 3 bases had no gene match. Germline values: CDR1 LNHNV, CDR2 YYDKDF (reference sequence). This CDR3 is 14 amino acids long.

This clone showed up just once. V and J are TRBV10-2 and TRBJ2-2; D is perhaps TRBD2 (6 bases). The CDR3 totals 14 residues. Looked up from germline, CDR1 is WSHSY and CDR2 is SAAADI. V was trimmed by 8 bases and J by 0 bases, leaving 10 bases between them. The CDR3 nucleotides read TGCGCCAGCCGAGGCGGGACGAACACCGGGGAGCTGTTTTTT. Amino acids: CASRGGTNTGELFF.

V and J are TRBV28 and TRBJ1-2; TRBD1 agrees at 7 bases. V gave up 5 bases and J gave up 4 bases; unmatched junction bases: 4. Germline CDR1 reads MDHEN; CDR2 reads SYDVKM. The CDR3 runs 13 residues. The DNA for the CDR3 is TGTGCCAGCAGTCTATCAGGGGGCTATGGCTACACCTTC. This codes for CASSLSGGYGYTF.

The chain carries TRBV5-4 and TRBJ2-5; the D is unclear. Germline lookup yields CDR1 SGHNT and CDR2 YYREEE (reference sequence). The CDR3 runs 15 residues. Trimming left V 1 base short and J 1 base short, with 11 bases between. CDR3 sequence (DNA): TGTGCCAGCAGCTTGAGGGCGGAGATCCAAGAGACCCAGTACTTC. This translates into CASSLRAEIQETQYF.

The gene calls are TRBV28 and TRBJ1-1; maybe TRBD1 (5 bases). The V gene lost 6 bases and the J gene lost 6 bases, with 14 bases spanning the gap. This CDR3 region has 13 residues. Germline CDR1 is MDHEN and CDR2 is SYDVKM. CDR3 residues: CASSRGLGAEAFF. DNA for the CDR3: TGTGCCAGCAGCCGGGGCTTGGGGGCTGAAGCTTTCTTT.